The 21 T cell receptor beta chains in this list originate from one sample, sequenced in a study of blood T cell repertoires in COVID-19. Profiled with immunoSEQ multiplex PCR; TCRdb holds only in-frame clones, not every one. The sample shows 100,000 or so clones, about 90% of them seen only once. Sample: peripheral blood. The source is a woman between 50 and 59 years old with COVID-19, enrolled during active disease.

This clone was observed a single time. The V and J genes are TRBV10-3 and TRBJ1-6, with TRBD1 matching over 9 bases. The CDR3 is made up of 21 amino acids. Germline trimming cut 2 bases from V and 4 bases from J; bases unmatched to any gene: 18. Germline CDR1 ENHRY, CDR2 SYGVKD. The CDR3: CAISEPADRGIVLGYNSPLHF. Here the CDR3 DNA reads TGTGCCATCAGTGAGCCAGCGGACAGGGGAATTGTTTTGGGGTATAATTCACCCCTCCACTTT.

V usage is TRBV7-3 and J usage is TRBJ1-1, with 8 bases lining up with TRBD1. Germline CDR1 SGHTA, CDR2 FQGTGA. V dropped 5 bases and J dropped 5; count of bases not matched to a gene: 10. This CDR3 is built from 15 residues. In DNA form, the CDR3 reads TGTGCCAGCAGCGCGACCCAGGGGGCGCGAACTGAAGCTTTCTTT. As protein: CASSATQGARTEAFF.

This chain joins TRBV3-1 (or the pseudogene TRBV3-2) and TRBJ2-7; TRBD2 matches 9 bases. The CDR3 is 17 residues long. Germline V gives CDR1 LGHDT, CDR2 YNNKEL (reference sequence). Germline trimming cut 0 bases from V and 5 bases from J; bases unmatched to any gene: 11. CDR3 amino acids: CASSQDAGGRQVHEQYF. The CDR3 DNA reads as TGTGCCAGCAGCCAAGATGCGGGGGGGCGCCAAGTCCACGAGCAGTACTTC.

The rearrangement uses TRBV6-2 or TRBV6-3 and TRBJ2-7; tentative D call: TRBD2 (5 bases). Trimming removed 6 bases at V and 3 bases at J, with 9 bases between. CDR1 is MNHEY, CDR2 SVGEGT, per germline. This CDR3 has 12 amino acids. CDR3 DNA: TGTGCCAGCAGCCACGGGATCTACGAGCAGTACTTC. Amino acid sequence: CASSHGIYEQYF.

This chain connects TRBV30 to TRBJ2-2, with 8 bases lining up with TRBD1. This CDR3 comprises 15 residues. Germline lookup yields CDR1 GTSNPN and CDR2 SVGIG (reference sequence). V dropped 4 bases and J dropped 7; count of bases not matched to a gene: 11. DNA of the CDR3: TGTGCCTGGATTAAACGGACAGGGTTACACGGGGAGCTGTTTTTT. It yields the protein CAWIKRTGLHGELFF.

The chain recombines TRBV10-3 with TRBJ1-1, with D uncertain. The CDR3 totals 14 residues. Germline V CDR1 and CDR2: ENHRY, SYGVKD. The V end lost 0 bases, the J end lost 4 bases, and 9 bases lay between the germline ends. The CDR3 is CAISESSGLTEAFF. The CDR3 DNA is TGTGCCATCAGTGAGTCTTCGGGTCTCACTGAAGCTTTCTTT.

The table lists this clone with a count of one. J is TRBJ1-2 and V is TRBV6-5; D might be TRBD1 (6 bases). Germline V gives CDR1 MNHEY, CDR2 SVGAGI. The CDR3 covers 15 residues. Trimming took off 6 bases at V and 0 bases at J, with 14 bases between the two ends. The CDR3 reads CASSPTGQTNYGYTF. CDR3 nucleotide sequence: TGTGCCAGCAGCCCCACCGGACAGACTAACTATGGCTACACCTTC.

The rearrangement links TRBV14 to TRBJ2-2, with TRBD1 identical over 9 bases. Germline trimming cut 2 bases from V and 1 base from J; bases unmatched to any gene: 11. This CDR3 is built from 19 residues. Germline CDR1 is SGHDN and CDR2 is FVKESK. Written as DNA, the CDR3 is TGTGCCAGCAGCCAATACCTTGGGACAGGGAGGAGGAACACCGGGGAGCTGTTTTTT. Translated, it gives CASSQYLGTGRRNTGELFF.

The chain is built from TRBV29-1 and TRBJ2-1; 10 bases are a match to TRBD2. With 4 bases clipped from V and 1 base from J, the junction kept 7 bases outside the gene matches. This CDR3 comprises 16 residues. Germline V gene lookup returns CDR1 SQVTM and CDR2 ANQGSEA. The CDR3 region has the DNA TGCAGCGTTGGGCTAGCGGGGGTAACGTCCTACAATGAGCAGTTCTTC. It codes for CSVGLAGVTSYNEQFF.

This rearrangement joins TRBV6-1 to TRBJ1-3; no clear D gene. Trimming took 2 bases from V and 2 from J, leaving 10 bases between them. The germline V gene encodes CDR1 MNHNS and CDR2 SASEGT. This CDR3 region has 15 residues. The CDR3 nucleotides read TGTGCCAGCAGTGAACTAGCTCTGGCTGGAAACACCATATATTTT. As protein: CASSELALAGNTIYF.

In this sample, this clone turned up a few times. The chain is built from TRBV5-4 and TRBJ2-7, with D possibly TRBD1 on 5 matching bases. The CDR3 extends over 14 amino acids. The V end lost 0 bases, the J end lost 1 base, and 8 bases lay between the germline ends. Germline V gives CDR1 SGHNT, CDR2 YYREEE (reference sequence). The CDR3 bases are TGTGCCAGCAGCTTGGATCCAGGGTCCTACGAGCAGTACTTC. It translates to CASSLDPGSYEQYF.

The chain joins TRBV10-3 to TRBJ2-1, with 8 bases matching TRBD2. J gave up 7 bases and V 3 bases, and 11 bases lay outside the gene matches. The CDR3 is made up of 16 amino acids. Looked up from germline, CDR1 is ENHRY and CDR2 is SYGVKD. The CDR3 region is CAISEWSGGNLNEQFF. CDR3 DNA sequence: TGTGCCATCAGTGAATGGAGCGGGGGTAATCTGAATGAGCAGTTCTTC.

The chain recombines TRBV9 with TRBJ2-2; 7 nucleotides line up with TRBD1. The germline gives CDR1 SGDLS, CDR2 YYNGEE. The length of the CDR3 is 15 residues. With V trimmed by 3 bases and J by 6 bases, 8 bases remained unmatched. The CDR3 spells CASSGRGQIAGELFF. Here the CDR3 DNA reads TGTGCCAGCAGCGGTAGGGGACAGATCGCCGGGGAGCTGTTTTTT.

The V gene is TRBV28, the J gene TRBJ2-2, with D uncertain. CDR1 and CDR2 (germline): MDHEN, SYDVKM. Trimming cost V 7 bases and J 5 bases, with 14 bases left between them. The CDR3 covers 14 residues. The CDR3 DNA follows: TGTGCCAGCAACAGCAATGGCGCGACCGGGGAGCTGTTTTTT. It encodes CASNSNGATGELFF.

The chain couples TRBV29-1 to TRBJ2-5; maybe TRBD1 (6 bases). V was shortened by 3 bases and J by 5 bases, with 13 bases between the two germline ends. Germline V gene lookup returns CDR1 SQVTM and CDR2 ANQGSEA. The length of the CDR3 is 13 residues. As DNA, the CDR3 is TGCAGCGTTGATTCTGGGGGCGGGGAGACCCAGTACTTC. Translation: CSVDSGGGETQYF.

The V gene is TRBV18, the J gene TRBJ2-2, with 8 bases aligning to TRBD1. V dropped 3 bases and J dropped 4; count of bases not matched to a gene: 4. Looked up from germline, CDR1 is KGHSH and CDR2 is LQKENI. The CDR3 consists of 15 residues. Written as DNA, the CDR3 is TGTGCCAGCTCACCGCGGACAGGGACCACCGGGGAGCTGTTTTTT. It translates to CASSPRTGTTGELFF.

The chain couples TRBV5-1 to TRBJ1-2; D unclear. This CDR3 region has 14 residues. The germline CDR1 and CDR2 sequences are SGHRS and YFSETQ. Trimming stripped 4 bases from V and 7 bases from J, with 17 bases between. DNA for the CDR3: TGCGCCAGCAGCCCCGCGGGTGGGGTAGGTGGCTACACCTTC. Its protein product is CASSPAGGVGGYTF.

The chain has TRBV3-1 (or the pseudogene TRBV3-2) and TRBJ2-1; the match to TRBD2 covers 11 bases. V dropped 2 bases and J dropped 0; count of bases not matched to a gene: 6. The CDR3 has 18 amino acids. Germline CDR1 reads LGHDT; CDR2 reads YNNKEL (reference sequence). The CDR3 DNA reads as TGTGCCAGCAGCCAAAGACTAGCGGGGCGAAGCTCCTACAATGAGCAGTTCTTC. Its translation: CASSQRLAGRSSYNEQFF.

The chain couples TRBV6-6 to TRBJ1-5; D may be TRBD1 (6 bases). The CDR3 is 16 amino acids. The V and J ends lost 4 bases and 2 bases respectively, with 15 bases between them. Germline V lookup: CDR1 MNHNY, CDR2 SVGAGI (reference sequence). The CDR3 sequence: CASSSEGVLRNQPQHF. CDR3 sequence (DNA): TGTGCCAGCAGTTCCGAGGGGGTCCTTCGCAATCAGCCCCAGCATTTT.

This CDR3 is CASSLGSGGAIDTQYF. CDR3 DNA sequence: TGCGCCAGCAGCTTGGGGAGCGGGGGGGCGATAGATACGCAGTATTTT. The rearrangement uses TRBV5-1 and TRBJ2-3, with TRBD2 matching over 10 bases. The V gene end was trimmed by 0 bases and the J gene end by 5 bases; junction bases not matched to a gene: 6. This CDR3 has 16 amino acids. The germline V gene has CDR1 SGHRS and CDR2 YFSETQ.

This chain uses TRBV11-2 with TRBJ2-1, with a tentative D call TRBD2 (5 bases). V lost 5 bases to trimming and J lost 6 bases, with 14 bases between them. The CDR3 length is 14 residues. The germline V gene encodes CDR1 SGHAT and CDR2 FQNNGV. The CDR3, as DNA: TGTGCCAGCAGCCCCGGGATAGCGTCCAATGAGCAGTTCTTC. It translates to CASSPGIASNEQFF.